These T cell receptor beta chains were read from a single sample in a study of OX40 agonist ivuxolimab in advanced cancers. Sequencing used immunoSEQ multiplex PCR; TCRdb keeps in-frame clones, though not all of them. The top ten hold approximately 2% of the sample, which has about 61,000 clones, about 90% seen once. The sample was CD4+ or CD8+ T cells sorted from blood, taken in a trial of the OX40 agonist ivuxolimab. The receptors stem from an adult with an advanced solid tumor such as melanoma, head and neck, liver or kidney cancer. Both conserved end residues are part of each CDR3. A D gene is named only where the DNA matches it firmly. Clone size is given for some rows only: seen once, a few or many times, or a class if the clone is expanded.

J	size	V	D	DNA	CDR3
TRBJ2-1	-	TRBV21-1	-	TGTGCCCGTCGACAGGTTAATCGAAACAATGAGCAGTTCTTC	CARRQVNRNNEQFF
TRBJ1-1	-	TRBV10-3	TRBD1	TGTGCCATCAGTGAGTTATACCGGGACAGGACGGGGGCTTTCTTT	CAISELYRDRTGAFF
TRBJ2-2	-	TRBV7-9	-	TGTGCCAGCAGCCCGGACATAACGAACACCGGGGAGCTGTTTTTT	CASSPDITNTGELFF
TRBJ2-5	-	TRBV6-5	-	TGTGCCAGTACGAAGGGGGGCGTGGAGACCCAGTACTTC	CASTKGGVETQYF
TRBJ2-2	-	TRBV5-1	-	TGCGCCAGCAGCTTGACGGGAAACACCGGGGAGCTGTTTTTT	CASSLTGNTGELFF
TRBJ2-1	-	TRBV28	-	TGTGCCAGCAGTTTTCGGGGGATTCGCCTTAATGAGCAGTTCTTC	CASSFRGIRLNEQFF
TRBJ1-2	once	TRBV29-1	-	TGCAGCGTTGAAGCTTACGGTCCTGGCTACACCTTC	CSVEAYGPGYTF
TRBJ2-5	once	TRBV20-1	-	TGCAGTGTCCCAGACGGGACCCAGTACTTC	CSVPDGTQYF
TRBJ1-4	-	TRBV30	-	TGTGCCTGGAGCCGTGGGACCCCTGGTGGGGAAAAACTGTTTTTT	CAWSRGTPGGEKLFF
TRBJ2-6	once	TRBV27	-	TGTGCCAGCAGCAGTACAGGCTTACGAGACTCTGGGGCCAACGTCCTGACTTTC	CASSSTGLRDSGANVLTF
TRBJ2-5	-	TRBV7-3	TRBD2	TGTGCCAGCAGCTTGGGACTAGCGGGAGACACTGGGGAGACCCAGTACTTC	CASSLGLAGDTGETQYF
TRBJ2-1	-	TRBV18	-	TGTGCCAGCTCCCGGGTAAGGGGTCCCTACAATGAGCAGTTCTTC	CASSRVRGPYNEQFF
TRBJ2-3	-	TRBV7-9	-	TGTGCCACCAGGTCGGGTTTCACAGATACGCAGTATTTT	CATRSGFTDTQYF
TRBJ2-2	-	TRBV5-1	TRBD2	TGCGCCAGCAGCTCCCGGGAGGGTAGCACCGGGGAGCTGTTTTTT	CASSSREGSTGELFF
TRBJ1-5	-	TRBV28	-	TGTGCCAGCAGTCCGCAGCGTTCTGGGCTCTCCAATCAGCCCCAGCATTTT	CASSPQRSGLSNQPQHF
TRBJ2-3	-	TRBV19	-	TGTGCCAGTAGTATAGCAACAGGCGGCACAGATACGCAGTATTTT	CASSIATGGTDTQYF
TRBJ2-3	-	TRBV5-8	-	TGTGCCAGCAGCTGGACAGTGGTACGACTAACAGATACGCAGTATTTT	CASSWTVVRLTDTQYF
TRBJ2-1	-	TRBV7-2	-	TGTGCCAGCAGCCCGGAGAATGGAGCGTGGTACAATGAGCAGTTCTTC	CASSPENGAWYNEQFF
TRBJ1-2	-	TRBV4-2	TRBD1	TGTGCCAGCAGCTTGGTGACAGGGAACTATGGCTACACCTTC	CASSLVTGNYGYTF
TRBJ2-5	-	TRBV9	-	TGTGCCAGCAGCGTAGGGAGGGGGTACCAAGAGACCCAGTACTTC	CASSVGRGYQETQYF
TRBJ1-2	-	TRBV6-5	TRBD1	TGTGCCAGCAGTGGGGAGGGGACAGGCGGCTACACCTTC	CASSGEGTGGYTF
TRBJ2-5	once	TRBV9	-	TGTGCCAGCAGCGTAAATCTAGGGAAAGAGACCCAGTACTTC	CASSVNLGKETQYF
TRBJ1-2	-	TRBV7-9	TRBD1	TGTGCCAGCCACAATAAAAATGACAGGGATAGGTATGGCTACACCTTC	CASHNKNDRDRYGYTF
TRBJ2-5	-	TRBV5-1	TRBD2	TGCGCCAGCAGCTTGGACGTTAGCGGGGCGTACCAAGAGACCCAGTACTTC	CASSLDVSGAYQETQYF
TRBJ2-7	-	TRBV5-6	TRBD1	TGTGCCAGCAGCTGGGGACAGGGGAACTACGAGCAGTACTTC	CASSWGQGNYEQYF
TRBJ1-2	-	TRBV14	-	TGTGCCAGCAGCAGGGAAAACTCGCGGGGCTATGGCTACACCTTC	CASSRENSRGYGYTF
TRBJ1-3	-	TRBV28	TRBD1	TGTGCCAGCAGTCGGGACAGCCACGAGGGAAACACCATATATTTT	CASSRDSHEGNTIYF
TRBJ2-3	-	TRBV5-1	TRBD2	TGCGCCAGCAGCCCACCTAGCGGTGGCACAGATACGCAGTATTTT	CASSPPSGGTDTQYF
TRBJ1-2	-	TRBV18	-	TGTGCCAGCTCGCCTCTCGGACAGTTCAACTATGGCTACACCTTC	CASSPLGQFNYGYTF
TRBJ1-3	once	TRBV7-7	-	TGTGCCAGCAGCTTTGAGGGATTCGCTGGAAACACCATATATTTT	CASSFEGFAGNTIYF
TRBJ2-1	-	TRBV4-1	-	TGCGCCAGCAGCCAGGGGGCAACAGGAACGGTCAAGCGGCAGTTCTTC	CASSQGATGTVKRQFF
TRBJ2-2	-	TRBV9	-	TGTGCCAGCAGCGTTTGGGACGCTCCGACCACCGGGGAGCTGTTTTTT	CASSVWDAPTTGELFF
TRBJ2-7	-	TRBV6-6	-	TGTGCCAGCAGACAGGAGATGACGGCCTACGAGCAGTACTTC	CASRQEMTAYEQYF
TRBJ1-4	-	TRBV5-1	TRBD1	TGCGCCAGCAGCTTCCTCTCACAGGGGACTAATGAAAAACTGTTTTTT	CASSFLSQGTNEKLFF
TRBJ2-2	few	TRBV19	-	TGTGCCAGTACCTCGTCCCGTACGAACACCGGGGAGCTGTTTTTT	CASTSSRTNTGELFF
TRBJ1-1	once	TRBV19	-	TGTGCCAGTAGTATCCAGAGAAACACTGAAGCTTTCTTT	CASSIQRNTEAFF
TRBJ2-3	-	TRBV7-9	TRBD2	TGTGCCAGCGCGCGGGGTGCTCTAGCGGACACAGATACGCAGTATTTT	CASARGALADTDTQYF
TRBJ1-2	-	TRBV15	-	TGTGCCACCAGCAGAGGGCCCGGGGAAAATGGCTACACCTTC	CATSRGPGENGYTF
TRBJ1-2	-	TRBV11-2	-	TGTGCCAGCAGCTTAGGTTTGGACAGTTACTATGGCTACACCTTC	CASSLGLDSYYGYTF
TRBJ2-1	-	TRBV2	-	TGTGCCAGCACCCTTTTTCCCCAGAACGCCGATGAGCAGTTCTTC	CASTLFPQNADEQFF